These T cell receptor beta chains were read from a single sample in a study of T cells after yellow fever vaccination. Each CDR3 protein gets one entry after TCRdb re-called the 5' RACE reads with MiXCR. The table has approximately 600,000 distinct CDR3 sequences, 10% to 15% seen once; the top ten hold about 15%. Sequenced material: PBMCs, taken on the day of the yellow fever booster vaccination. These receptors were obtained from a man aged 30 to 39 who received the YFV17D yellow fever vaccine. CDR3s include the opening cysteine and the closing phenylalanine or tryptophan. The D gene is left open where the match is weak. Expanded clones are given a class, and other clones once, few, many or no size at all.

TRBV30	-	TRBJ2-7	-	TGTGCCTGGAGTGTACGGGCGGGAATGTACGAGCAGTACTTC	CAWSVRAGMYEQYF
TRBV4-1	TRBD1	TRBJ2-3	-	TGCGCCAGTGGACAGGGCGCAAACTTAGATACGCAGTATTTT	CASGQGANLDTQYF
TRBV10-2	TRBD2	TRBJ2-3	-	TGCTCCAGCAGTGTAGCGGGAGGGACCGGGGCCGATACGCAGTATTTT	CSSSVAGGTGADTQYF
TRBV7-9	-	TRBJ2-2	-	TGTGCCAGCAGCCAAGAGGGCGGGGAGCTGTTTTTT	CASSQEGGELFF
TRBV5-4	-	TRBJ2-5	-	TGTGCCAGCAGCTTGGCTGAAAGGGGGACAGAGACCCAGTACTTC	CASSLAERGTETQYF
TRBV7-2	-	TRBJ1-3	-	TGTGCCAGCAGCTTAGTCTCGGCTACTGGAAACACCATATATTTT	CASSLVSATGNTIYF
TRBV16	-	TRBJ2-1	-	TGTGCCAGCAGCCAGCCCACTAGCTATGAGCAGTTCTTC	CASSQPTSYEQFF
TRBV20-1	TRBD1	TRBJ2-5	few	TGCAGTGCTAGAAAGGACAGGAACCAAGAGACCCAGTACTTC	CSARKDRNQETQYF
TRBV7-9	-	TRBJ2-3	once	TGTGCCAGCAGCCCCCTTTGGCTAAATACGCAGTATTTT	CASSPLWLNTQYF
TRBV5-1	-	TRBJ2-2	few	TGCGCCAGCAACGGCGACATACAATCGACCGGGGAGCTGTTTTTT	CASNGDIQSTGELFF
TRBV28	TRBD1	TRBJ2-6	few	TGTGCCAGCAATCCGGACAGGAATGGGGCCAACGTCCTGACTTTC	CASNPDRNGANVLTF
TRBV6-2/TRBV6-3	-	TRBJ1-5	few	TGTGCCAGCAGTTTAACCTTGATCGCAAGCAATCAGCCCCAGCATTTT	CASSLTLIASNQPQHF
TRBV6-1	TRBD1	TRBJ1-2	-	TGTGCCAGCAGCCGACAGGGGGCCGGGCTCTATGGCTACACCTTC	CASSRQGAGLYGYTF
TRBV20-1	-	TRBJ2-7	-	TGCAGTGCTAGAGGGACGGATTCCCCCTACGAGCAGTACTTC	CSARGTDSPYEQYF
TRBV7-2	-	TRBJ2-7	-	TGTGCCAGCAGCTTGGCAAGATTCTACGAGCAGTACTTC	CASSLARFYEQYF
TRBV5-4	TRBD2	TRBJ2-2	few	TGTGCCAGCAGCTTGGCTAGCGGGAGGTTGACCGGGGAGCTGTTTTTT	CASSLASGRLTGELFF
TRBV19	TRBD2	TRBJ2-1	-	TGTGCCAGTACCCTAGGGGACTACTATGACGATGAGCAGTTCTTC	CASTLGDYYDDEQFF
TRBV6-1	TRBD2	TRBJ2-3	few	TGTGCCAGCAGGGGACTAGCGGGGAGCACAGATACGCAGTATTTT	CASRGLAGSTDTQYF
TRBV3-1	TRBD2	TRBJ2-2	few	TGTGCCAGCAGCCCCGTGACTAGCGGGAGGGCCCCCGGGGAGCTGTTTTTT	CASSPVTSGRAPGELFF
TRBV20-1	-	TRBJ2-2	-	TGCAGTGCCCTAGGGGCCGGGGAGCTGTTTTTT	CSALGAGELFF
TRBV6-2/TRBV6-3	-	TRBJ2-5	few	TGTGCCAGCAGGCAGGGGACTCAAGAGACCCAGTACTTC	CASRQGTQETQYF
TRBV20-1	-	TRBJ2-2	-	TGCAGTGCTAGAGAGCCAGGGTGGGACACCGGGGAGCTGTTTTTT	CSAREPGWDTGELFF
TRBV6-2/TRBV6-3	-	TRBJ2-1	-	TGTGCCAGCAGTCCTGGCCCCGGCGGTCCGTTCTTC	CASSPGPGGPFF
TRBV28	TRBD1	TRBJ1-5	-	TGTGCCGTACGACAGGGGAACAATCAGCCCCAGCATTTT	CAVRQGNNQPQHF
TRBV11-2	-	TRBJ2-7	few	TGTGCCAGCGTCCTAGATTCTCCCTACGAGCAGTACTTC	CASVLDSPYEQYF
TRBV5-5	-	TRBJ2-1	-	TGTGCCAGCAGCGAGTGGGGCAATGAGCAGTTCTTC	CASSEWGNEQFF
TRBV20-1	TRBD2	TRBJ2-1	few	TGCAGTGCTAGCCCACTAGCGGGAGCTTTAAATGAGCAGTTCTTC	CSASPLAGALNEQFF
TRBV14	-	TRBJ1-5	-	TGTGCCAGCAGCCAAGATTTGGACCAGCCCCAGCATTTT	CASSQDLDQPQHF
TRBV20-1	-	TRBJ2-1	-	TGCAGTGAAGGGGGGCCGAAGAATGAGCAGTTCTTC	CSEGGPKNEQFF
TRBV24-1	TRBD1	TRBJ1-5	-	TGTGCCACCAGTGGTTTGACAGGGATGAGCAATCAGCCCCAGCATTTT	CATSGLTGMSNQPQHF
TRBV11-2	TRBD1	TRBJ1-1	-	TGTGCCAGCAGCAGAACAGGGGGAGCTTTCTTT	CASSRTGGAFF
TRBV10-3	-	TRBJ2-1	-	TGTGCCATCAGTGAGCCAGCGGTGGCGAATGAGCAGTTCTTC	CAISEPAVANEQFF
TRBV4-3	TRBD1	TRBJ2-3	few	TGCGCCAGCAGCCGACGGACAGGCCCACCTGGGGCAGATACGCAGTATTTT	CASSRRTGPPGADTQYF
TRBV18	-	TRBJ2-7	few	TGTGCCAGCTCACCACGGACAGAGCCTAAGCAGTACTTC	CASSPRTEPKQYF
TRBV7-2	-	TRBJ2-7	-	TGTGCCAGCAGCGTAGACAAAGCCTACGAGCAGTACTTC	CASSVDKAYEQYF
TRBV5-1	-	TRBJ2-7	few	TGCGCCAGCAGCTTGGGGGACGTATCCGAGCAGTACTTC	CASSLGDVSEQYF
TRBV29-1	-	TRBJ2-7	-	TGCAGCGTTCGATCTCCGATCGGACAGGGGAGACTAGCGGGCAGCTCCTACGAGCAGTACTTC	CSVRSPIGQGRLAGSSYEQYF
TRBV24-1	-	TRBJ2-1	few	TGTGCCAACAACTACCCGGGTTTGGACAATGAGCAGTTCTTC	CANNYPGLDNEQFF
TRBV10-3	TRBD2	TRBJ2-2	few	TGTGCCATCAGTGAGTCGAAGGCCAGGACTAGTTCGAACACCGGGGAGCTGTTTTTT	CAISESKARTSSNTGELFF
TRBV6-5	-	TRBJ1-1	-	TGTGCCAGCAGTTTGGAGGGGGGGTCGTTGAACACTGAAGCTTTCTTT	CASSLEGGSLNTEAFF
TRBV7-9	TRBD2	TRBJ2-1	-	TGTGCCAGCACCCTAACTAGCGGGAGTACTAATGAGCAGTTCTTC	CASTLTSGSTNEQFF
TRBV27	-	TRBJ1-1	many	TGTGCCAGCAGTTCTATCGGAACTGAAGCTTTCTTT	CASSSIGTEAFF
TRBV21-1	-	TRBJ2-7	-	TGTGCCAGCAGCAAAGCGCGCCTAGCGGGGGCCTACGAGCAGTACTTC	CASSKARLAGAYEQYF
TRBV7-2	-	TRBJ2-7	-	TGTGCCAGCAGCTTACCTGGACAGCTCTTCTACGAGCAGTACTTC	CASSLPGQLFYEQYF
TRBV20-1	-	TRBJ2-3	-	TGCAGTGCTCGAACCGACAGGGATACGCAGTATTTT	CSARTDRDTQYF